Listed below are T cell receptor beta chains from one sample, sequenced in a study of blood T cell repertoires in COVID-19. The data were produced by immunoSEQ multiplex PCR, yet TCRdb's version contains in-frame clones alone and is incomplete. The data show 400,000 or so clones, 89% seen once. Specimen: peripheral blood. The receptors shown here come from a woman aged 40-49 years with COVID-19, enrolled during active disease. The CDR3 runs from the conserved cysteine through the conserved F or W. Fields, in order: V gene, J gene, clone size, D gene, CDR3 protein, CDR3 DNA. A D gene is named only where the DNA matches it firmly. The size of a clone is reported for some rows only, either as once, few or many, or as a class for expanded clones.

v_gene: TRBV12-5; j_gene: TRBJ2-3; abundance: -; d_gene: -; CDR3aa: CASGILLDLSTDTQYF; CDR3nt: TGTGCTAGTGGAATCCTACTAGACCTCAGCACAGATACGCAGTATTTT
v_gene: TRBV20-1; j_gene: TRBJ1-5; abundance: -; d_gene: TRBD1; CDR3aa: CSASPRDRGTQPQHF; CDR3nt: TGCAGTGCTAGTCCCCGGGACAGGGGGACTCAGCCCCAGCATTTT
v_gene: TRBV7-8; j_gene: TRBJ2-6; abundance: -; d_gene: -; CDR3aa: CASTLGANSGANVLTF; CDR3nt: TGTGCCAGCACCTTAGGGGCCAACTCTGGGGCCAACGTCCTGACTTTC
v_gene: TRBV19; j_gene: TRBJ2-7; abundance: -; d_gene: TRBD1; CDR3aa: CASSIQGVLGYEQYF; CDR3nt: TGTGCCAGTAGTATCCAGGGGGTACTGGGCTACGAGCAGTACTTC
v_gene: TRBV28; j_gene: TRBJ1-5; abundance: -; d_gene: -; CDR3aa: CASSPMGLDRYSNQPQHF; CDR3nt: TGTGCCAGCAGTCCAATGGGATTAGACAGGTATAGCAATCAGCCCCAGCATTTT
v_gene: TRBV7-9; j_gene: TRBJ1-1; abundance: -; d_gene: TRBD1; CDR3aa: CASSLDGQGKNTEAFF; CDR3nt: TGTGCCAGCAGCTTAGATGGACAGGGGAAGAACACTGAAGCTTTCTTT
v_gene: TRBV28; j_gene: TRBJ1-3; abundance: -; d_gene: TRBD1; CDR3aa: CASSDPQGASGNTIYF; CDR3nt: TGTGCCAGCAGTGATCCCCAGGGGGCCTCTGGAAACACCATATATTTT
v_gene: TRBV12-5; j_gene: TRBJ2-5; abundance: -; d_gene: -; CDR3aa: CASGFASGTIQETQYF; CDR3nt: TGTGCTAGTGGTTTCGCCTCCGGGACAATACAAGAGACCCAGTACTTC
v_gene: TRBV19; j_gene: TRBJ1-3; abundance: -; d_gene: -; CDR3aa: CASSIIPGQRPGNTIYF; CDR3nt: TGTGCCAGTAGTATAATCCCGGGACAAAGGCCTGGAAACACCATATATTTT
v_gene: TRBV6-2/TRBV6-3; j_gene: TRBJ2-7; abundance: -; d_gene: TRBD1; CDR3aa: CASSYPGQGVNEQYF; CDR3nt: TGTGCCAGCAGTTACCCCGGACAGGGGGTCAACGAGCAGTACTTC
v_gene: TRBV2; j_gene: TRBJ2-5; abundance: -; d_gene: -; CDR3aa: CASSDSGGEGETQYF; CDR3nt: TGTGCCAGCAGTGATTCGGGGGGCGAGGGTGAGACCCAGTACTTC
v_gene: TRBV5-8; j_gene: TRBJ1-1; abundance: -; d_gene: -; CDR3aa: CASSLTGTEAFF; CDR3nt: TGTGCCAGCAGCCTGACAGGTACCGAAGCTTTCTTT
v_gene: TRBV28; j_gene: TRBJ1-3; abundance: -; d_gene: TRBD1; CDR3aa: CASSLSQGATGNTIYF; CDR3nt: TGTGCCAGCAGTTTAAGCCAGGGGGCAACTGGAAACACCATATATTTT
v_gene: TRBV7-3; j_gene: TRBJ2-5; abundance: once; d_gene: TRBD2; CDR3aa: CASSSSGIQETQYF; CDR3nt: TGTGCCAGCAGCTCTAGCGGAATACAAGAGACCCAGTACTTC
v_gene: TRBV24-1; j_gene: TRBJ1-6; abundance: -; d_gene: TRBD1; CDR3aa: CATSVGDRDNSPLHF; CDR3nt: TGTGCCACCAGTGTCGGTGACAGGGATAATTCACCCCTCCACTTT
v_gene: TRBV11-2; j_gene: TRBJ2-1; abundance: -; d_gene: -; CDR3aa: CASSQIHEQFF; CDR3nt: TGTGCCAGCAGCCAAATCCATGAGCAGTTCTTC
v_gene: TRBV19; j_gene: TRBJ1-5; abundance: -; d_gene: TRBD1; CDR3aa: CASRPPPWTGDSNQPQHF; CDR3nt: TGTGCCAGTAGACCCCCCCCTTGGACAGGGGATAGCAATCAGCCCCAGCATTTT
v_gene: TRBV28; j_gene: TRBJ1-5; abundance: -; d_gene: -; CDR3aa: CASSSLDSFNQPQHF; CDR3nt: TGTGCCAGCAGTTCCTTGGACAGTTTCAATCAGCCCCAGCATTTT
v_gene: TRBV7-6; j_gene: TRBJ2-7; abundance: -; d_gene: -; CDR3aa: CASSLIPGAYEQYF; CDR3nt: TGTGCCAGCAGCTTAATCCCAGGGGCGTACGAGCAGTACTTC
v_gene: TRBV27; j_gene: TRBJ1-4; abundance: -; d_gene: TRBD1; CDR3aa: CASSYQGQKLFF; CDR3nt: TGTGCCAGCAGTTATCAGGGACAGAAACTGTTTTTT
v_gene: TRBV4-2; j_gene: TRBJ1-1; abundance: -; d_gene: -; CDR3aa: CASSQEKGVWAEAFF; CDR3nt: TGTGCCAGCAGCCAAGAAAAGGGAGTTTGGGCTGAAGCTTTCTTT
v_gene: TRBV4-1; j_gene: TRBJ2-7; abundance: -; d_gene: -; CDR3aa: CASSQQGRSYEQYF; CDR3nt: TGCGCCAGCAGCCAACAAGGGAGAAGCTACGAGCAGTACTTC